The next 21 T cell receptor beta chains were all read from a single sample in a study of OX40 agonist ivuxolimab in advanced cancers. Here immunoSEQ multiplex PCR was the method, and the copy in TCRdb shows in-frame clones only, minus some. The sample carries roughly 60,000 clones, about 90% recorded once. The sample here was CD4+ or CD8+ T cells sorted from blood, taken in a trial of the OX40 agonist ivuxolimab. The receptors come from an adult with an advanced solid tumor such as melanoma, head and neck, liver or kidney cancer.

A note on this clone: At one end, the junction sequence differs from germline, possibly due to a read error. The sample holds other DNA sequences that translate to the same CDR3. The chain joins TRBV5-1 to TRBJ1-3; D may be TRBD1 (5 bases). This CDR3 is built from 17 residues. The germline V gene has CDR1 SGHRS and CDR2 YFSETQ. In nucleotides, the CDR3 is TGCGCCAGCAGTTTGGTGGCCGGGCAGGGTTATGGAAACACCATATATTTT. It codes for CASSLVAGQGYGNTIYF.

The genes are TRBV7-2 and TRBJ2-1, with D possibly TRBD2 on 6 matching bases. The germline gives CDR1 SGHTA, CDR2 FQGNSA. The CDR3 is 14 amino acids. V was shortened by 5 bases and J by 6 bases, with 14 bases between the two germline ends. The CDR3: CASSGGLGSNEQFF. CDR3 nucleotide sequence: TGTGCCAGCAGCGGAGGTCTCGGGAGCAATGAGCAGTTCTTC.

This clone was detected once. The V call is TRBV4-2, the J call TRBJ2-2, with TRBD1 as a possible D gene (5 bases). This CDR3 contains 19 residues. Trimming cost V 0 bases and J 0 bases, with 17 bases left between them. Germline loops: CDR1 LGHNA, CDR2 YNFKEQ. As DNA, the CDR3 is TGTGCCAGCAGCCAAGATCTTCAGGGCTCGGGCGCGAACACCGGGGAGCTGTTTTTT. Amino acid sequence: CASSQDLQGSGANTGELFF.

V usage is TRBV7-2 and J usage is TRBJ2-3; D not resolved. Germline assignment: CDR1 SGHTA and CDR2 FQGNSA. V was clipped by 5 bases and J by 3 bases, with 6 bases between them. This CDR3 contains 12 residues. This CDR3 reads CASSLRTDTQYF. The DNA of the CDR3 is TGTGCCAGCAGCCTCCGTACAGATACGCAGTATTTT.

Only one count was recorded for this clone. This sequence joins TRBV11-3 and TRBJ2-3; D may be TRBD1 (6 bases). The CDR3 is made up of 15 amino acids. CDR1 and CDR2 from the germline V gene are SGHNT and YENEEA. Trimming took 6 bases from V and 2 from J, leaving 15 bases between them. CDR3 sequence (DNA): TGTGCCAGCAGTTCAGAGGGACACCACACAGATACGCAGTATTTT. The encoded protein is CASSSEGHHTDTQYF.

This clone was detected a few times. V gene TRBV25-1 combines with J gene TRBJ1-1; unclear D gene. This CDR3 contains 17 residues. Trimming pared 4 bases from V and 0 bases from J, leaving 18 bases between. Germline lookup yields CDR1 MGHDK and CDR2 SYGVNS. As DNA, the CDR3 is TGTGCCAGCAGTGCTAACCGGGATACACTATTGAACACTGAAGCTTTCTTT. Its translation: CASSANRDTLLNTEAFF.

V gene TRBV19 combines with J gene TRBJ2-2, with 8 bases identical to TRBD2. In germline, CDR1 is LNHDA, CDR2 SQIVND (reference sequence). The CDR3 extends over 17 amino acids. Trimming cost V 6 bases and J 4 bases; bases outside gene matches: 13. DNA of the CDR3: TGTGCCAGTAGCCCCCTCGGGGGGGGCGACACCACCGGGGAGCTGTTTTTT. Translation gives CASSPLGGGDTTGELFF.

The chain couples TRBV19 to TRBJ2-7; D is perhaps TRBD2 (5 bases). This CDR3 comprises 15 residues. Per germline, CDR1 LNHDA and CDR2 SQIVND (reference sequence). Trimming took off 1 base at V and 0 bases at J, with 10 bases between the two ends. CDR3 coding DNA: TGTGCCAGTAGTATAGTTGCGGGCAGCTCCTACGAGCAGTACTTC. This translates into CASSIVAGSSYEQYF. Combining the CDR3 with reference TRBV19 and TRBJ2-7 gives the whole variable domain DGGITQSPKYLFRKEGQNVTLSCEQNLNHDAMYWYRQDPGQGLRLIYYSQIVNDFQKGDIAEGYSVSREKKESFPLTVTSAQKNPTAFYLCASSIVAGSSYEQYFGPGTRLTVT.

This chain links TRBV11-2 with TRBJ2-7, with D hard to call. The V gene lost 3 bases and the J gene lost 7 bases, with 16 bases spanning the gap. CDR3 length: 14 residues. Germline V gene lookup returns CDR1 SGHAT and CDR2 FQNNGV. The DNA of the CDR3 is TGTGCCAGCAGCTTCATATGGTTTTCAGATGAGCAGTACTTC. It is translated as CASSFIWFSDEQYF.

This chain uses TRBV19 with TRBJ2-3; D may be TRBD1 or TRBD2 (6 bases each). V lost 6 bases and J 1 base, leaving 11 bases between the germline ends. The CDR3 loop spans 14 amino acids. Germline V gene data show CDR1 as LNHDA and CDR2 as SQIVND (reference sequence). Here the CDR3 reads CASRARGGTDTQYF. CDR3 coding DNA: TGTGCCAGTAGGGCGAGGGGGGGCACAGATACGCAGTATTTT.

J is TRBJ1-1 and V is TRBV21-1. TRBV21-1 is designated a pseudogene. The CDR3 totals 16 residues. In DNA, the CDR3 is TGTGCCAGCACCGAAAGACTCGGCGGGGTCAGGCCTGAAGCTTTCTTT. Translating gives CASTERLGGVRPEAFF.

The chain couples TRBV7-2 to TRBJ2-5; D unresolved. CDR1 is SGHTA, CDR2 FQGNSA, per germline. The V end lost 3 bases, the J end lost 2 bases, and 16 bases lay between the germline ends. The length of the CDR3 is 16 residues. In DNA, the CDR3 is TGTGCCAGCAGCTTTCGAGGACCTACAGTACAAGAGACCCAGTACTTC. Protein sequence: CASSFRGPTVQETQYF.

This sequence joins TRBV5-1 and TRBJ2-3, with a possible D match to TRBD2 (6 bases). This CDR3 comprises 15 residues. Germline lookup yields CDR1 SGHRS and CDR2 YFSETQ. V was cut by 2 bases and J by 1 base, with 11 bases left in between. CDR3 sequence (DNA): TGCGCCAGCAGCTTCCGTAGCGGTGGCACAGATACGCAGTATTTT. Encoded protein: CASSFRSGGTDTQYF.

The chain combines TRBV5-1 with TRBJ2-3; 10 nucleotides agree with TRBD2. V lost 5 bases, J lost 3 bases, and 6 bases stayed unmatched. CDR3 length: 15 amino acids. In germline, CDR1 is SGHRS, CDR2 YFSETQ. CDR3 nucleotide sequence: TGCGCCAGCAGGGCTAGCGGGAGAGGGACAGATACGCAGTATTTT. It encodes CASRASGRGTDTQYF. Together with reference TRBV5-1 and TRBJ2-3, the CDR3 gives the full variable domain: KAGVTQTPRYLIKTRGQQVTLSCSPISGHRSVSWYQQTPGQGLQFLFEYFSETQRNKGNFPGRFSGRQFSNSRSEMNVSTLELGDSALYLCASRASGRGTDTQYFGPGTRLTVL.

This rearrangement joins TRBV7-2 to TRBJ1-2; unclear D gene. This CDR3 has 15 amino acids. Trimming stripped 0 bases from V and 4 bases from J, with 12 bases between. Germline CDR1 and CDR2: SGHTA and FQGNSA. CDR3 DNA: TGTGCCAGCAGCTTAGCGGTCACTGGAAGCTATGGCTACACCTTC. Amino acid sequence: CASSLAVTGSYGYTF.

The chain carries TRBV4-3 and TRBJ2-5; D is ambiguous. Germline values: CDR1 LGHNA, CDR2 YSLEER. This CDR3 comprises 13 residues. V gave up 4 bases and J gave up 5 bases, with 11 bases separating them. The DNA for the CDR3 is TGCGCCAGCAGCCTTTCTCAAGGGGAGACCCAGTACTTC. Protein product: CASSLSQGETQYF.

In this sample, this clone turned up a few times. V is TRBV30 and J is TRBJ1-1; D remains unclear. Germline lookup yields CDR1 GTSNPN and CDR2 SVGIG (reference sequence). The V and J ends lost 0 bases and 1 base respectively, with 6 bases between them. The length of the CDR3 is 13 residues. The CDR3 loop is CAWSVQENTEAFF. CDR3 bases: TGTGCCTGGAGTGTACAAGAGAACACTGAAGCTTTCTTT.

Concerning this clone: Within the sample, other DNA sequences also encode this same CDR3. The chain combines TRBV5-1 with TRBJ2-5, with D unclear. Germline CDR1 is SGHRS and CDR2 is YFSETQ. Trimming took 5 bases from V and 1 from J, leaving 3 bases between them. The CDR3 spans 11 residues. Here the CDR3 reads CASSLQETQYF. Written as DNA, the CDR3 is TGCGCCAGCAGTCTCCAAGAGACCCAGTACTTC.

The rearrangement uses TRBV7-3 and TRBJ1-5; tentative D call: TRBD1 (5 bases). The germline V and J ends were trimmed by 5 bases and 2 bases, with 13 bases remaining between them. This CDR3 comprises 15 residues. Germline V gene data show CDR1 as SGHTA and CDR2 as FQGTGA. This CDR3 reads CASSQGGAGNQPQHF. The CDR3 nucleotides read TGTGCCAGCAGCCAGGGTGGGGCCGGCAATCAGCCCCAGCATTTT.

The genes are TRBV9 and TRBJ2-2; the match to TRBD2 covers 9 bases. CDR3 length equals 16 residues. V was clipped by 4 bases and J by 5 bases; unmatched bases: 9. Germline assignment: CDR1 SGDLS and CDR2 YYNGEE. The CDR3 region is CASSPQIAGETGELFF. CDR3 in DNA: TGTGCCAGCAGCCCCCAGATAGCGGGAGAGACCGGGGAGCTGTTTTTT.

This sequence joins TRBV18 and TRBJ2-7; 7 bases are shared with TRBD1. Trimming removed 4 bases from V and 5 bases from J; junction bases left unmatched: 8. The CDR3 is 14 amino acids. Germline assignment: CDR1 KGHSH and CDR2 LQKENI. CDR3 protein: CASSRGQSTHEQYF. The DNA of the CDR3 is TGTGCCAGCTCACGGGGACAGTCAACCCACGAGCAGTACTTC.